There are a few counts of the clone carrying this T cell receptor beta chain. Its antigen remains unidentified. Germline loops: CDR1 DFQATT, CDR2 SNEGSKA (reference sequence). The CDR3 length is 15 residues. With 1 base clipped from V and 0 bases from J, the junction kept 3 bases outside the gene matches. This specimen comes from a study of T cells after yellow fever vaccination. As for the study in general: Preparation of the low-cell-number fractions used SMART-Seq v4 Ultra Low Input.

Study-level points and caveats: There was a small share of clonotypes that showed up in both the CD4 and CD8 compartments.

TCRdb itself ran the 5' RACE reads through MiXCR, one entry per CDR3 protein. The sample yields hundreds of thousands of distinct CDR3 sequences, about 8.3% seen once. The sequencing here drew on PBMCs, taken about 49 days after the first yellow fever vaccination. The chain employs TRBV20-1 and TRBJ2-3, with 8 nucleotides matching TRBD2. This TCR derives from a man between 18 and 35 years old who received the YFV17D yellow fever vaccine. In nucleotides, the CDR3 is TGCAGTGCTAGAGCTAGCGGGTTTAGCACAGATACGCAGTATTTT. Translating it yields CSARASGFSTDTQYF.